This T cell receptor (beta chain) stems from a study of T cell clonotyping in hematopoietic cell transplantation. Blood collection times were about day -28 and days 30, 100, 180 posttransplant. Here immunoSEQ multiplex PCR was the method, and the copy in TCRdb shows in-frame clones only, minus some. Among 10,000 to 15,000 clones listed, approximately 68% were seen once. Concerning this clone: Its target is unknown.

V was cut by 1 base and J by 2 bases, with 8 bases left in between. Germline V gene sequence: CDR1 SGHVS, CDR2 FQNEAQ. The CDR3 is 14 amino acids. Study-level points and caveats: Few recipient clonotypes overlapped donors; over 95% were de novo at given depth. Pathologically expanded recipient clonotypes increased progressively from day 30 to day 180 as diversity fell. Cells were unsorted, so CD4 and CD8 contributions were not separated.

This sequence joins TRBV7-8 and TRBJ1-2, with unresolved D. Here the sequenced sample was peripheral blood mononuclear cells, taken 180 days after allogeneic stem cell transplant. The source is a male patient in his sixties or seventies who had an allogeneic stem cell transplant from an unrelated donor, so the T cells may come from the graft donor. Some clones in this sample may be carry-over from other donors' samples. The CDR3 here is CASSLEGENYGYTF. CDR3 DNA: TGTGCCAGCAGCTTAGAGGGAGAGAACTATGGCTACACCTTC.